Following are 32 T cell receptor beta chains from one sample sequenced in a study of cytomegalovirus exposure and HLA in healthy donors. It was with 60 Vbeta and 13 Jbeta primers that the PCR ran. TCRdb's table, derived via immunoSEQ multiplex PCR, lists solely in-frame clones and lacks some. Of 140,000 to 150,000 clones listed, roughly 80% are singletons. Sequencing was done on a sample of PBMCs. The receptors were sampled from a female donor in good health and CMV-seronegative.

The chain is built from TRBV5-1 and TRBJ2-2; 13 bases agree with TRBD2. CDR1 SGHRS and CDR2 YFSETQ come from the germline V gene. V lost 0 bases and J lost 7; bases outside the gene matches: 12. The length of the CDR3 is 19 residues. CDR3 bases: TGCGCCAGCAGCTTGGTCCTAAGACTAGCGGGAGGTGTGGGCGGGGAGCTGTTTTTT. Protein sequence: CASSLVLRLAGGVGGELFF.

CDR3 loop: CASSRMARGDQPQHF. Written as DNA, the CDR3 is TGTGCCAGCAGCCGGATGGCCAGGGGCGATCAGCCCCAGCATTTT. This chain connects TRBV6-6 to TRBJ1-5; TRBD1 is a possible D gene (6 bases). Germline CDR1 and CDR2: MNHNY and SVGAGI (reference sequence). V lost 6 bases to trimming and J lost 5 bases, with 17 bases between them. The CDR3 totals 15 residues.

CDR3 residues: CASSPGQGIHEQYF. In DNA, the CDR3 is TGCGCCAGTTCCCCGGGACAGGGCATCCACGAGCAGTACTTC. This chain uses TRBV5-1 with TRBJ2-7; 9 bases are shared with TRBD1. With V trimmed by 8 bases and J by 5 bases, 11 bases remained unmatched. Looked up from germline, CDR1 is SGHRS and CDR2 is YFSETQ. The CDR3 extends over 14 amino acids.

The rearrangement uses TRBV27 and TRBJ1-1; D is perhaps TRBD1 (6 bases). CDR1 is MNHEY, CDR2 SMNVEV, per germline (reference sequence). The CDR3 has 13 residues. V lost 7 bases and J lost 5, with 14 bases in between. CDR3 sequence: CASTPRRGTEAFF. CDR3 nucleotide sequence: TGTGCCAGCACCCCCCGCAGGGGTACTGAAGCTTTCTTT.

This chain's CDR3 is CASDRQGYQPQHF. DNA for the CDR3: TGTGCCAGCGACCGACAGGGATATCAGCCCCAGCATTTT. V and J are TRBV2 and TRBJ1-5, with 7 bases aligning to TRBD1. Trimming cost V 8 bases and J 5 bases; bases outside gene matches: 6. Germline CDR1 reads SNHLY; CDR2 reads FYNNEI. The CDR3 covers 13 residues.

The chain is built from TRBV6-1 and TRBJ1-6, with D unresolved. Germline CDR1 and CDR2: MNHNS and SASEGT. The CDR3 has 12 residues. With 7 bases removed from V and 6 bases from J, the gap between germline ends came to 7 bases. Written as DNA, the CDR3 is TGTGCCAGCACACAGTCTAATTCACCCCTCCACTTT. It is translated as CASTQSNSPLHF.

The chain couples TRBV6-5 to TRBJ1-1; 7 nucleotides agree with TRBD1. Germline CDR1 is MNHEY and CDR2 is SVGAGI. V shed 0 bases and J 4 bases; nucleotides not matched to a gene: 5. This CDR3 has 15 amino acids. The CDR3 DNA reads as TGTGCCAGCAGTTACTCCATGACAGGGACCACTGAAGCTTTCTTT. This gives the protein CASSYSMTGTTEAFF.

This chain joins TRBV27 and TRBJ2-3; D is unclear. This CDR3 region has 12 residues. Germline V gene data show CDR1 as MNHEY and CDR2 as SMNVEV (reference sequence). V lost 5 bases and J lost 2, with 5 bases in between. DNA for the CDR3: TGTGCCAGCAGTCTCCTCACAGATACGCAGTATTTT. The encoded protein is CASSLLTDTQYF.

This clone was detected once. The chain is built from TRBV19 and TRBJ1-5, with 9 positions matching TRBD1. The trim removed 2 bases at V and 6 bases at J, leaving 8 bases unmatched. This CDR3 has 16 amino acids. CDR1 and CDR2 from the germline V gene are LNHDA and SQIVND (reference sequence). CDR3 region: CASSISGTGFIQPQHF. The CDR3 nucleotides read TGTGCCAGTAGTATATCCGGGACAGGGTTTATTCAGCCCCAGCATTTT.

This chain joins TRBV5-8 and TRBJ2-1; D possibly corresponds to TRBD2 (6 bases). The CDR3 extends over 16 amino acids. Trimming stripped 5 bases from V and 4 bases from J, with 19 bases between. Germline CDR1 reads SGHTS; CDR2 reads YDEGEE. The CDR3 DNA is TGTGCCAGCAGTAAGGGACTCCGCGTAGAGTACAATGAGCAGTTCTTC. It yields the protein CASSKGLRVEYNEQFF.

The chain recombines TRBV2 with TRBJ1-1; TRBD1 matches at 8 bases. The CDR3 covers 13 residues. Germline values: CDR1 SNHLY, CDR2 FYNNEI. V lost 1 base and J lost 6; bases outside the gene matches: 1. CDR3 region: CASSEVGQAEAFF. The CDR3 DNA is TGTGCCAGCAGTGAAGTGGGACAGGCTGAAGCTTTCTTT.

Remarks on this clone: The junction departs from the called germline gene at one end, perhaps through a read error. The gene calls are TRBV7-9 and TRBJ2-1, with 7 bases that match TRBD2. The length of the CDR3 is 12 residues. The V gene's germline CDR1 is SEHNR and CDR2 FQNEAQ (reference sequence). CDR3 sequence (DNA): TGTTCCAGCAGCAAAAGGGAGGGAGAGCAGTTCTTC. It yields the protein CSSSKREGEQFF.

The chain recombines TRBV4-3 with TRBJ2-2, with 9 positions matching TRBD1. Trimming at V came to 1 base and at J to 6 bases, leaving 3 bases not matched to a gene. This CDR3 has 15 residues. Per the germline V gene, CDR1 is LGHNA and CDR2 is YSLEER. The CDR3, as DNA: TGCGCCAGCAGCCAAGGGACAGGGGAACCCGGGGAGCTGTTTTTT. Encoded protein: CASSQGTGEPGELFF.

CDR3 protein: CASSVAPGTSQNEQFF. CDR3 bases: TGTGCCAGCAGCGTAGCCCCCGGGACTAGTCAAAATGAGCAGTTCTTC. The chain couples TRBV9 to TRBJ2-1; 8 nucleotides align to TRBD2. J lost 7 bases, V lost 0 bases, and 9 bases had no gene match. This CDR3 contains 16 residues. The germline CDR1 and CDR2 sequences are SGDLS and YYNGEE.

This clone was counted a few times. The chain carries TRBV4-2 and TRBJ2-3, with TRBD2 matching over 11 bases. The CDR3 runs to 15 residues. V was pared by 8 bases and J by 5 bases, with 9 bases of the junction left unmatched. Germline assignment: CDR1 LGHNA and CDR2 YNFKEQ. The CDR3: CASQRTSGLGDTQYF. The DNA for the CDR3 is TGTGCCAGCCAGAGGACTAGCGGGTTAGGAGATACGCAGTATTTT.

The gene calls are TRBV11-2 and TRBJ2-3; TRBD2 is a possible D gene (5 bases). Looked up from germline, CDR1 is SGHAT and CDR2 is FQNNGV. With 1 base removed from V and 1 base from J, the gap between germline ends came to 9 bases. This CDR3 contains 15 residues. The CDR3 region has the DNA TGTGCCAGCAGCTTAGGAACTAGGGGCACAGATACGCAGTATTTT. Translation gives CASSLGTRGTDTQYF.

The V and J genes are TRBV19 and TRBJ1-2; perhaps TRBD1 as D (6 bases). In germline, CDR1 is LNHDA, CDR2 SQIVND (reference sequence). This CDR3 has 12 amino acids. The V end lost 6 bases, the J end lost 4 bases, and 9 bases lay between the germline ends. For the CDR3, the DNA is TGTGCCAGTAGCCTACAGGGCTATGGCTACACCTTC. This codes for CASSLQGYGYTF. Full variable domain (missing parts from reference TRBV19 and TRBJ1-2): DGGITQSPKYLFRKEGQNVTLSCEQNLNHDAMYWYRQDPGQGLRLIYYSQIVNDFQKGDIAEGYSVSREKKESFPLTVTSAQKNPTAFYLCASSLQGYGYTFGSGTRLTVV.

The rearrangement uses TRBV9 and TRBJ2-6, with D maybe TRBD1 (5 bases). The CDR3 contains 18 residues. Deletions cut 0 bases from V and 1 base from J, with 14 bases between. Germline V gene lookup returns CDR1 SGDLS and CDR2 YYNGEE. CDR3 protein: CASSVVGRERSGANVLTF. DNA for the CDR3: TGTGCCAGCAGCGTAGTGGGCAGGGAAAGGTCTGGGGCCAACGTCCTGACTTTC.

This chain links TRBV10-2 with TRBJ2-1, with 13 bases lining up with TRBD2. Germline V gene lookup returns CDR1 WSHSY and CDR2 SAAADI. This CDR3 has 17 amino acids. Germline trimming cut 5 bases from V and 6 bases from J; bases unmatched to any gene: 10. CDR3 region: CASSNRLAGGGGNEQFF. CDR3 DNA: TGCGCCAGCAGTAACCGACTAGCGGGAGGAGGTGGCAATGAGCAGTTCTTC.

This clone was counted only a few times. The junction departs from germline at one end; a sequencing error may be responsible. The rearrangement uses TRBV7-9 and TRBJ2-2; maybe TRBD1 (5 bases). This CDR3 comprises 12 residues. CDR1 SEHNR and CDR2 FQNEAQ come from the germline V gene (reference sequence). The CDR3 loop is CSSSPTAGELFF. DNA for the CDR3: TGTTCCAGCAGCCCGACAGCCGGGGAGCTGTTTTTT.

This clone was counted between two and nine times. The chain is built from TRBV2 and TRBJ1-1, with a possible D match to TRBD1 (6 bases). This CDR3 has 17 residues. Germline V gene sequence: CDR1 SNHLY, CDR2 FYNNEI. V gave up 2 bases and J gave up 0 bases, with 16 bases separating them. The CDR3 is CASSEYWDKAMNTEAFF. The CDR3 nucleotides read TGTGCCAGCAGTGAATACTGGGACAAGGCCATGAACACTGAAGCTTTCTTT.

The chain recombines TRBV5-1 with TRBJ2-7, with 14 bases aligning to TRBD2. The J segment lost 7 bases and the V segment lost 1 base, leaving 7 bases of the junction unmatched. This CDR3 contains 16 residues. Germline CDR1 and CDR2: SGHRS and YFSETQ. CDR3 in DNA: TGCGCCAGCAGCTTGAAAGGGACTAGCGGGAGTTTTGAGCAGTACTTC. Its protein is CASSLKGTSGSFEQYF. Filled out from reference TRBV5-1 and TRBJ2-7, the complete variable domain reads KAGVTQTPRYLIKTRGQQVTLSCSPISGHRSVSWYQQTPGQGLQFLFEYFSETQRNKGNFPGRFSGRQFSNSRSEMNVSTLELGDSALYLCASSLKGTSGSFEQYFGPGTRLTVT.

V usage is TRBV5-1 and J usage is TRBJ2-1, with 12 bases lining up with TRBD1. This CDR3 is 13 amino acids long. V shed 0 bases, J shed 14 bases, and the junction held 3 bases outside the gene matches. Germline lookup yields CDR1 SGHRS and CDR2 YFSETQ. The CDR3, as DNA: TGCGCCAGCAGCTTGGCCGGGACAGGGGGCGAGTTCTTC. It codes for CASSLAGTGGEFF.

The rearrangement links TRBV14 to TRBJ2-2; tentatively, D is TRBD1 (5 bases). This CDR3 contains 15 residues. V lost 3 bases and J lost 6, with 14 bases in between. The germline V gene has CDR1 SGHDN and CDR2 FVKESK. Here the CDR3 DNA reads TGTGCCAGCAGCCACCCCGGCAGGGTGCCCGGGGAGCTGTTTTTT. Encoded protein: CASSHPGRVPGELFF.

This clone was seen just once. The chain combines TRBV19 with TRBJ1-1; D gene ambiguous. CDR3 size: 13 residues. CDR1 and CDR2 (germline): LNHDA, SQIVND (reference sequence). V was clipped by 5 bases and J by 5 bases, with 12 bases between them. The CDR3 is CASSFRTGTEAFF. The DNA of the CDR3 is TGTGCCAGTAGTTTCAGAACGGGGACTGAAGCTTTCTTT.

The rearrangement links TRBV30 to TRBJ1-6, with D unclear. The CDR3 covers 13 residues. Between the trimmed V and J ends, which lost 1 base and 6 bases, there was a span of 7 bases. Per the germline V gene, CDR1 is GTSNPN and CDR2 is SVGIG (reference sequence). The CDR3 loop is CAWSALSNSPLHF. DNA of the CDR3: TGTGCCTGGAGTGCCCTCAGTAATTCACCCCTCCACTTT.

V and J are TRBV28 and TRBJ1-2, with D possibly being TRBD1 (5 bases). This CDR3 spans 14 amino acids. Germline CDR1 and CDR2: MDHEN and SYDVKM. V was shortened by 6 bases and J by 8 bases, with 19 bases between the two germline ends. In nucleotides, the CDR3 is TGTGCCAGCAGCCGGAGACAGCCCGCGTACGGCTACACCTTC. Its protein is CASSRRQPAYGYTF.

The chain joins TRBV5-1 to TRBJ2-5; 9 nucleotides align to TRBD2. This CDR3 contains 14 residues. Trimming cost V 0 bases and J 5 bases; bases outside gene matches: 2. Germline assignment: CDR1 SGHRS and CDR2 YFSETQ. The CDR3 region is CASSLGLAVETQYF. The CDR3 DNA reads as TGCGCCAGCAGCTTGGGACTAGCGGTGGAGACCCAGTACTTC.

This clone has a single count. The rearrangement links TRBV30 to TRBJ2-5, with D uncertain. The DNA end favors TRBJ2-7, so the J call may be wrong. The length of the CDR3 is 14 residues. The germline gives CDR1 GTSNPN, CDR2 SVGIG (reference sequence). The chain's CDR3 is CACVTRQLTYEQYF. CDR3 coding DNA: TGTGCCTGCGTTACCAGACAATTAACCTACGAGCAGTACTTC.

This clone has just one count. V gene TRBV6-1 combines with J gene TRBJ2-3; D is perhaps TRBD1 (6 bases). Germline V lookup: CDR1 MNHNS, CDR2 SASEGT. The CDR3 has 15 residues. V lost 6 bases and J lost 5, with 18 bases in between. Here the CDR3 reads CASRVSETGRDTQYF. CDR3 coding DNA: TGTGCCAGCAGGGTTTCCGAGACAGGCCGAGATACGCAGTATTTT.

The gene calls are TRBV7-8 and TRBJ2-6, with 8 positions matching TRBD1. From germline, CDR1 is SGHVS and CDR2 FQNEAQ. This CDR3 is 19 amino acids long. V was clipped by 4 bases and J by 0 bases; unmatched bases: 11. The CDR3 DNA reads as TGTGCCAGCAGCTCTCGGGCCGGGACAGGAGTCTCTGGGGCCAACGTCCTGACTTTC. It codes for CASSSRAGTGVSGANVLTF. The whole variable domain, filled in from reference TRBV7-8 and TRBJ2-6, reads GAGVSQSPRYKVAKRGQDVALRCDPISGHVSLFWYQQALGQGPEFLTYFQNEAQLDKSGLPSDRFFAERPEGSVSTLKIQRTQQEDSAVYLCASSSRAGTGVSGANVLTFGAGSRLTVL.

This chain connects TRBV7-6 to TRBJ2-1; 10 nucleotides align to TRBD2. The germline gives CDR1 SGHVS, CDR2 FNYEAQ. Losses at the gene ends were 1 base for V and 9 bases for J; bases not matched to a gene: 6. The CDR3 has 15 amino acids. This CDR3 reads CASSLVGAGGPEQFF. Here the CDR3 DNA reads TGTGCCAGCAGCTTAGTGGGAGCGGGGGGGCCTGAGCAGTTCTTC.